Sequencing of this T cell receptor (beta chain) was carried out in a study of T cells in localized non-small cell lung cancer. The CDR3 loop spans 14 amino acids. Per the germline V gene, CDR1 is MNHEY and CDR2 is SMNVEV (reference sequence). Trimming took 10 bases from V and 3 from J; bases not matched to a gene: 8. Points on this clone: Its antigen remains unknown.

Findings and limits, study-wide: In the blood, greater T cell density corresponded to longer overall survival. Appearing in adjacent lung were a median roughly 60 of the top 100 tumor clones.

Method: immunoSEQ multiplex PCR; TCRdb's copy keeps in-frame clones and lacks some. The table includes 65,000 to 80,000 clones, approximately 84% detected once. V gene TRBV27 combines with J gene TRBJ1-2, with 10 nucleotides matching TRBD1. The receptor comes from an older female donor with stage I lung adenocarcinoma. The material sequenced was peripheral blood, taken before any cancer treatment. DNA for the CDR3: TGTGCCACCAAAGGGGGACAGGGGTACTATGGCTACACCTTC. It codes for CATKGGQGYYGYTF.